Here is one T cell receptor (beta chain) with its context. Its antigen is as yet unknown. The sample comes from a study of T cells after posttransplantation cyclophosphamide. This CDR3 is 15 amino acids long. Trimming took 2 bases from V and 6 from J, leaving 15 bases between them. CDR1 SGHTA and CDR2 FQGTGA come from the germline V gene. Libraries were prepared by immunoSEQ multiplex PCR; TCRdb keeps only in-frame clonotypes and omits some of them. The profile shows approximately 52,000 clones, around 83% of them singletons. Broader study findings: TRB overlap between skin or GI tissue T cells and blood was limited. Donor CD8+ memory clones often dominated recipient blood repertoires at later times. Recipient CMV seropositivity and CMV reactivation strongly tracked TRB clonality.

The sequenced sample consisted of PBMCs. This clonotype was sampled from a man aged 25 to 40 with a blood cancer, CMV-positive, and with a related stem cell donor. V is TRBV7-3 and J is TRBJ2-3; D gene unclear. The CDR3 loop is CASSLRPGSRDTQYF. Here the CDR3 DNA reads TGTGCCAGCAGCTTACGGCCCGGTTCCAGGGATACGCAGTATTTT.